This T cell receptor (beta chain) originates from a study of T-cell reconstitution after alpha-beta-depleted transplantation in children. Findings and limits, study-wide: Reports say that about two months after transplant, the alpha-beta T cells came out of several hundred graft clones that had expanded. T-cell numbers and diversity one year post-transplant derived largely from freshly generated T cells. Surviving recipient cells, namely T cells and thymic progenitors, were the source of high day-60 TCRbeta diversity in some patients.

A library of TCRbeta sequences, prepared with unique molecular identifiers, was generated. TCRdb analysed the PCR reads with MiXCR anew, one entry per CDR3 protein. This sample has more than 120,000 distinct CDR3 sequences, with around 8.5% found just once. Germline CDR1 SGHTA, CDR2 FQGNSA. Between the trimmed V and J ends, which lost 1 base and 2 bases, there was a span of 12 bases. The CDR3 is 15 amino acids. This clonotype was seen many times. Antigen: not known. The source material was PBMCs, mostly from graft donor cells, sampled 180 days after TCRalphabeta/CD19-depleted stem cell transplant. The V gene is TRBV7-2, the J gene TRBJ2-7, with D possibly matching TRBD2 (5 bases). The sequence was collected from a female patient younger than 10 who had a stem cell transplant for congenital amegakaryocytic thrombocytopenia, so the T cells may come from the graft donor. The chain's CDR3 is CASSLVAGIAYEQYF. The CDR3, as DNA: TGTGCCAGCAGCTTAGTCGCGGGTATTGCCTACGAGCAGTACTTC.